This T cell receptor (beta chain) comes out of a study of spatial heterogeneity in lung cancer. TCRdb reanalysed the 5' RACE reads using MiXCR and keeps one entry per CDR3 protein. The data show roughly 8,000 distinct CDR3 sequences, under 9% seen once. Looked up from germline, CDR1 is LNHDA and CDR2 is SQIVND (reference sequence). The CDR3 is 17 residues long. Trimming cost V 9 bases and J 1 base, with 21 bases left between them. Time point of the sample: sample taken at primary tumor resection. The sequenced material consisted of unsorted whole RNA from tumor, nontumor lung or frozen PBMC. The clonotype was recovered from a female donor with early-stage non-small cell lung cancer. The sample consisted of PBMCs, taken at surgery. V gene TRBV19 combines with J gene TRBJ2-2; D assignment may be TRBD1 or TRBD2 (5 bases each). In DNA form, the CDR3 reads TGTGCCAGCCGAGCCCTCGGGGACGGAGAGAACACCGGGGAGCTGTTTTTT. It yields the protein CASRALGDGENTGELFF.